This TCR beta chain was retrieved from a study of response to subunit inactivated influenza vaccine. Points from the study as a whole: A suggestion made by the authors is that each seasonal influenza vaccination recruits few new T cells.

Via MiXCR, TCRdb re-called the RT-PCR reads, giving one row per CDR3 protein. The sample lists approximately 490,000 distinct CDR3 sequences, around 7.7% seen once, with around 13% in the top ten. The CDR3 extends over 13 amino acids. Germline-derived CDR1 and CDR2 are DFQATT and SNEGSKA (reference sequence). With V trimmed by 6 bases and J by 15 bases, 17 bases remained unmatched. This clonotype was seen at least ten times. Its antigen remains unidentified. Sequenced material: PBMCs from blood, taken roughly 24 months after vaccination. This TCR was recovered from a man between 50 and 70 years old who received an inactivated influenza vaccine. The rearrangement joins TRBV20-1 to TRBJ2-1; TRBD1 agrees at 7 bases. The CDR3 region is CSATPNRGRSLFF. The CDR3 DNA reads TGCAGTGCCACACCTAACAGGGGACGTTCACTGTTCTTC.